The 20 T cell receptor beta chains below all came from one sample that was sequenced in a study of T cell responses to AZD1222 COVID-19 vaccine. The repertoire was sequenced with immunoSEQ multiplex PCR; TCRdb's copy has only in-frame clones and lacks some. The sample lists some 130,000 clones, 75% to 90% occurring once. The material sequenced was peripheral blood, taken on day 0 of AZD1222 vaccination. These receptors were taken from an adult in good health.

Written as DNA, the CDR3 is TGTGCCAGCTCACCACCCTACAGGGCCGGCTATGGCTACACCTTC. This gives the protein CASSPPYRAGYGYTF. The chain joins TRBV18 to TRBJ1-2, with D maybe TRBD1 (6 bases). There are 15 residues in the CDR3. The ends were cut back, 0 bases at V and 4 bases at J, with 12 bases in the middle. Germline CDR1 is KGHSH and CDR2 is LQKENI.

The chain carries TRBV2 and TRBJ1-6; 9 bases map to TRBD1. Germline V CDR1 and CDR2: SNHLY, FYNNEI. Trimming cost V 3 bases and J 10 bases; bases outside gene matches: 7. The CDR3 covers 15 residues. In DNA, the CDR3 is TGTGCCAGCAGTGACGCGGGACAGGGTCAATCACCCCTCCACTTT. Amino acid sequence: CASSDAGQGQSPLHF.

V gene TRBV5-1 combines with J gene TRBJ2-7; D may be TRBD1 (5 bases). CDR3 size: 18 residues. Deletions cut 0 bases from V and 5 bases from J, with 24 bases between. In germline, CDR1 is SGHRS, CDR2 YFSETQ. This chain's CDR3 is CASSLERLPGKQPDEQYF. CDR3 nucleotides: TGCGCCAGCAGCTTGGAGAGACTTCCAGGGAAACAACCTGACGAGCAGTACTTC.

This clone was counted once. This chain joins TRBV19 and TRBJ2-6; no clear D. The CDR3 covers 18 residues. The germline V gene has CDR1 LNHDA and CDR2 SQIVND (reference sequence). The ends were cut back, 1 base at V and 2 bases at J, with 15 bases in the middle. The CDR3, as DNA: TGTGCCAGTAGTATAGCCCTCCCGACATTTCCTGGGGCCAACGTCCTGACTTTC. This encodes CASSIALPTFPGANVLTF.

This clone was counted once. The chain joins TRBV30 to TRBJ2-3; 9 bases line up with TRBD2. The trim removed 3 bases at V and 4 bases at J, leaving 5 bases unmatched. The CDR3 is 14 residues long. Germline CDR1 GTSNPN, CDR2 SVGIG (reference sequence). Here the CDR3 reads CAWRLAGVADTQYF. The CDR3 DNA reads TGTGCCTGGAGACTAGCGGGTGTCGCAGATACGCAGTATTTT.

The V and J genes are TRBV28 and TRBJ1-1, with D tentatively TRBD1 (6 bases). The germline gives CDR1 MDHEN, CDR2 SYDVKM. V was clipped by 10 bases and J by 4 bases, with 16 bases between them. There are 13 residues in the CDR3. The CDR3 region has the DNA TGTGCCACCGCGGTGGGGGGCGGCACTGAAGCTTTCTTT. Amino acids: CATAVGGGTEAFF.

The CDR3 DNA follows: TGTGCCAGCAGGACGACTGAGCTCGGCGAGCAGTACTTC. The encoded protein is CASRTTELGEQYF. The chain uses TRBV2 and TRBJ2-7, with no clear D. The CDR3 sequence is 13 residues long. V lost 6 bases and J lost 6, with 15 bases in between. Germline assignment: CDR1 SNHLY and CDR2 FYNNEI.

In DNA, the CDR3 is TGCGCTACAGCGGGGAAGAGCAATTCACCCCTCCACTTT. Protein: CATAGKSNSPLHF. The chain couples TRBV23-1 to TRBJ1-6; D is undetermined. TRBV23-1 is annotated as an ORF whose role is uncertain. This CDR3 contains 13 residues.

This clone is a singleton in its sample. This rearrangement joins TRBV28 to TRBJ2-1, with D maybe TRBD1 (6 bases). Germline values: CDR1 MDHEN, CDR2 SYDVKM. Between the trimmed V and J ends, which lost 8 bases and 4 bases, there was a span of 12 bases. This CDR3 comprises 13 residues. This CDR3 reads CASGARGYNEQFF. The CDR3, as DNA: TGTGCCAGCGGCGCCAGGGGATACAATGAGCAGTTCTTC.

This chain links TRBV2 with TRBJ1-2; D might be TRBD1 (5 bases). V was cut by 7 bases and J by 7 bases, with 19 bases left in between. This CDR3 contains 14 residues. Germline CDR1 and CDR2: SNHLY and FYNNEI. CDR3: CASTEDSYGAGYTF. The DNA of the CDR3 is TGTGCCAGCACCGAAGACAGCTACGGCGCTGGCTACACCTTC.

The V gene is TRBV18, the J gene TRBJ2-3; D remains unclear. CDR1 KGHSH and CDR2 LQKENI come from the germline V gene. This CDR3 has 15 residues. Trimming removed 2 bases at V and 4 bases at J, with 13 bases between. The CDR3 is CASSPRSRAADTQYF. In DNA form, the CDR3 reads TGTGCCAGCTCACCAAGGTCAAGGGCCGCAGATACGCAGTATTTT. The variable domain in full, with the rest retrieved from reference TRBV18 and TRBJ2-3, is NAGVMQNPRHLVRRRGQEARLRCSPMKGHSHVYWYRQLPEEGLKFMVYLQKENIIDESGMPKERFSAEFPKEGPSILRIQQVVRGDSAAYFCASSPRSRAADTQYFGPGTRLTVL.

This chain joins TRBV4-2 and TRBJ1-5, with a possible D match to TRBD1 (6 bases). Germline assignment: CDR1 LGHNA and CDR2 YNFKEQ. The length of the CDR3 is 17 residues. V was cut by 0 bases and J by 0 bases, with 12 bases left in between. CDR3 bases: TGTGCCAGCAGCCAAGATGGGGGCCGCTTTAGCAATCAGCCCCAGCATTTT. Its translation is CASSQDGGRFSNQPQHF.

This chain uses TRBV7-9 with TRBJ1-4; 8 bases match TRBD1. V shed 1 base, J shed 3 bases, and the junction held 1 base outside the gene matches. CDR3 length equals 15 residues. The germline gives CDR1 SEHNR, CDR2 FQNEAQ (reference sequence). CDR3 loop: CASSLGGQANEKLFF. The CDR3 DNA reads TGTGCCAGCAGCTTAGGGGGACAGGCTAATGAAAAACTGTTTTTT. Together with reference TRBV7-9 and TRBJ1-4, the CDR3 gives the full variable domain: DTGVSQNPRHKITKRGQNVTFRCDPISEHNRLYWYRQTLGQGPEFLTYFQNEAQLEKSRLLSDRFSAERPKGSFSTLEIQRTEQGDSAMYLCASSLGGQANEKLFFGSGTQLSVL.

Here the CDR3 reads CAIRRSLGTGAGYTF. As DNA, the CDR3 is TGTGCCATCAGGAGGTCATTGGGGACAGGGGCTGGCTACACCTTC. J is TRBJ1-2 and V is TRBV28; 10 nucleotides line up with TRBD1. Unmatched junction bases numbered 15, after V lost 10 bases and J lost 7 bases. The CDR3 is 15 residues long. Germline V lookup: CDR1 MDHEN, CDR2 SYDVKM.

This chain joins TRBV28 and TRBJ1-6; the D is unclear. V lost 2 bases, J lost 13 bases, and 9 bases lay in between. Germline CDR1 MDHEN, CDR2 SYDVKM. This CDR3 region has 12 residues. CDR3 DNA: TGTGCCAGCAGTTTACCAGGTTTCCCCCTCCACTTT. This translates into CASSLPGFPLHF. Full variable domain (rest looked up from reference TRBV28 and TRBJ1-6): DVKVTQSSRYLVKRTGEKVFLECVQDMDHENMFWYRQDPGLGLRLIYFSYDVKMKEKGDIPEGYSVSREKKERFSLILESASTNQTSMYLCASSLPGFPLHFGNGTRLTVT.

The chain is built from TRBV4-1 and TRBJ2-7, with 7 nucleotides matching TRBD1. Germline V gene sequence: CDR1 MGHRA, CDR2 YSYEKL. CDR3 length: 13 residues. V lost 6 bases to trimming and J lost 6 bases; unmatched junction nucleotides: 8. The CDR3 bases are TGCGCCAGCAGTCCCGGGACAGCGCCCGAGCAGTACTTC. This encodes CASSPGTAPEQYF.

In its sample, this clone was seen once. The rearrangement joins TRBV21-1 to TRBJ2-3; the DNA was not compared with TRBD2, the D call given in the table. TRBV21-1 is described as a pseudogene. CDR3 size: 16 residues. Here the CDR3 DNA reads TGTGCCAGCAGCAAAAGTCCTAGCGGGACGGGAGATACGCAGTATTTT. This sequence encodes CASSKSPSGTGDTQYF.

The CDR3 here is CASNTGTGGSPLHF. The DNA for the CDR3 is TGTGCCAGCAACACCGGGACAGGGGGATCACCCCTCCACTTT. This rearrangement joins TRBV28 to TRBJ1-6, with 11 bases lining up with TRBD1. The V gene end was trimmed by 7 bases and the J gene end by 10 bases; junction bases not matched to a gene: 6. Germline CDR1 and CDR2: MDHEN and SYDVKM. The CDR3 is made up of 14 amino acids.

The chain carries TRBV27 and TRBJ1-6; no reliable D call. Trimming cost V 6 bases and J 9 bases, with 12 bases left between them. The CDR3 covers 13 residues. Germline V gene sequence: CDR1 MNHEY, CDR2 SMNVEV (reference sequence). DNA of the CDR3: TGTGCCAGCAGCCTCCTATTCGGTTCACCCCTCCACTTT. Amino acids: CASSLLFGSPLHF.

The genes are TRBV7-9 and TRBJ1-1; D gene unclear. V gave up 2 bases and J gave up 2 bases, with 12 bases separating them. Germline V CDR1 and CDR2: SEHNR, FQNEAQ (reference sequence). The CDR3 is 15 amino acids. CDR3 nucleotide sequence: TGTGCCAGCAGCTTATTTCCTACACGAAACACTGAAGCTTTCTTT. Protein product: CASSLFPTRNTEAFF. Drawing the rest from reference TRBV7-9 and TRBJ1-1, the complete variable domain is DTGVSQNPRHKITKRGQNVTFRCDPISEHNRLYWYRQTLGQGPEFLTYFQNEAQLEKSRLLSDRFSAERPKGSFSTLEIQRTEQGDSAMYLCASSLFPTRNTEAFFGQGTRLTVV.